This is a list of T cell receptor beta chains from one sample in a study of blood T cell repertoires in COVID-19. Measured with immunoSEQ multiplex PCR; TCRdb has only the in-frame clones, and not every one. The sample has 85,000 to 120,000 clones, around 78% seen once. The sequenced sample consisted of peripheral blood. The source of these receptors is a man at least 80 years old with COVID-19, enrolled during active disease. Both conserved end residues are part of each CDR3. A D gene is named only where the DNA matches it firmly. Clone size is given for some rows only: seen once, a few or many times, or a class if the clone is expanded.

cdr3_nt,cdr3_aa,j_call,clone_size,v_call,d_call
TGTGCCAGCAGCCAGAACGCAGGTCTTTACGAGCAGTACTTC,CASSQNAGLYEQYF,TRBJ2-7,NA,TRBV7-9,NA
TGCGCCAGCAGCCTAGGGACAGGGGCCCGCACAGATACGCAGTATTTT,CASSLGTGARTDTQYF,TRBJ2-3,once,TRBV5-1,TRBD1
TGTGCCAGCAGTGGACAGGGGGCTGGCAATCAGCCCCAGCATTTT,CASSGQGAGNQPQHF,TRBJ1-5,NA,TRBV2,TRBD1
TGTGCCAGTAGTATGGGGACAGCAACTAATGAAAAACTGTTTTTT,CASSMGTATNEKLFF,TRBJ1-4,NA,TRBV19,TRBD1
TGTGCCAGCAGCTTGGCAGGGGTCACCTACGAGCAGTACTTC,CASSLAGVTYEQYF,TRBJ2-7,NA,TRBV5-4,NA
TGTGCCAGCGCCTCGGGAGGACCCAATCTGCCCCAGCATTTT,CASASGGPNLPQHF,TRBJ1-5,NA,TRBV28,NA
TGTGCCAGCTCACAGGCTAGCGGGCCGGAGGAGCAGTTCTTC,CASSQASGPEEQFF,TRBJ2-1,NA,TRBV18,TRBD2
TGTGCCAGCAGCTTAGGCGGGGGACAGGGCTACAATGAGCAGTTCTTC,CASSLGGGQGYNEQFF,TRBJ2-1,NA,TRBV11-3,TRBD1
TGTGCCAGCAGCTCCCCGGGACTAGGGCCGGGGGAGCAGTACTTC,CASSSPGLGPGEQYF,TRBJ2-7,once,TRBV13,TRBD2
TGTGCCGTTCTTAAAAGGACAGGACCACAAGAGCCCCAGTACTTC,CAVLKRTGPQEPQYF,TRBJ2-5,NA,TRBV2,TRBD1
TGTGCCAGCAGCCACTACTCCGCCGGGGCCGGGGAGCTGTTTTTT,CASSHYSAGAGELFF,TRBJ2-2,NA,TRBV3-1/TRBV3-2,NA
TGTGCCAGCAGAGCCGACACCGACAATCAGCCCCAGCATTTT,CASRADTDNQPQHF,TRBJ1-5,NA,TRBV2,NA
TGTGCCAGCAGCGCAGGGTTAGGGTCTGGAAACACCATATATTTT,CASSAGLGSGNTIYF,TRBJ1-3,NA,TRBV9,NA
TGTGCCAGCAGGGACAGGGTCTCCTATAATTCACCCCTCCACTTT,CASRDRVSYNSPLHF,TRBJ1-6,NA,TRBV6-5,TRBD1
TGCGCCAGCAGCGCCTCGGGAGTTGAAGCTTTCTTT,CASSASGVEAFF,TRBJ1-1,NA,TRBV5-1,NA
TGTGCCTGGAAGCCGGGGGACTCTGGAAACACCATATATTTT,CAWKPGDSGNTIYF,TRBJ1-3,NA,TRBV30,NA
TGTGCCAGCAGCTTAGGGGGAGCGGGAGGGACCTCCTACAATGAGCAGTTCTTC,CASSLGGAGGTSYNEQFF,TRBJ2-1,NA,TRBV13,TRBD2
TGCGCCAGCAGCCAAGAAGGCAGACGCGGGCGCTACACCTTC,CASSQEGRRGRYTF,TRBJ1-2,NA,TRBV4-3,NA
TGTGCCAGCAGTTACACAGGGGGCACTGAAGCTTTCTTT,CASSYTGGTEAFF,TRBJ1-1,NA,TRBV27,TRBD1
TGTGCCAGCAGTTCTGGACAGGCAAGTTTGAACACTGAAGCTTTCTTT,CASSSGQASLNTEAFF,TRBJ1-1,NA,TRBV6-5,TRBD1
TGTGCCAGCAGTTTACAGGGTGGCCAGCCCCAGCATTTT,CASSLQGGQPQHF,TRBJ1-5,NA,TRBV28,NA
TGTGCCAGCAGCTTAAGCCCGGGATCCATCCACAATGAGCAGTTCTTC,CASSLSPGSIHNEQFF,TRBJ2-1,NA,TRBV7-3,NA
TGTGCCAGCAGCCAAGTGCGGACAGGGGGCTATGGAGGCTACACCTTC,CASSQVRTGGYGGYTF,TRBJ1-2,NA,TRBV3-1/TRBV3-2,TRBD1
TGTGCCACCAGCGCCCTAGCGGGAGGGCGAGGCGAGCAGTACTTC,CATSALAGGRGEQYF,TRBJ2-7,NA,TRBV15,TRBD2
TGTGCCAGCAGCTTAGGGCAGGGGATGAATCAGCCCCAGCATTTT,CASSLGQGMNQPQHF,TRBJ1-5,NA,TRBV7-2,NA
TGCGCCAGTAGCCAAGACCGGCGGGGATCAGGCGCGCGCCCTTCCTACGAGCAGTACTTC,CASSQDRRGSGARPSYEQYF,TRBJ2-7,NA,TRBV4-1,NA
TGTGCCAGCAGCTTAGTGAGGGCCGGCGAGCAGTACTTC,CASSLVRAGEQYF,TRBJ2-7,NA,TRBV7-2,NA
TGTGCCAGCAGCCCAGACCTAAACACCGGGGAGCTGTTTTTT,CASSPDLNTGELFF,TRBJ2-2,once,TRBV3-1/TRBV3-2,NA
TGTGCCAGCAGTTGGGGACAGGGGGAAAAACTGTTTTTT,CASSWGQGEKLFF,TRBJ1-4,many,TRBV5-6,TRBD1
TGCGCCAGCAGCTCCGGACTAGCGGGAGCCAATGAGCAGTTCTTC,CASSSGLAGANEQFF,TRBJ2-1,once,TRBV4-3,TRBD2
TGTGCCAGCAGAAGCGGGAGAGACACCGGGGAGCTGTTTTTT,CASRSGRDTGELFF,TRBJ2-2,NA,TRBV6-5,TRBD2
TGCGCCAGCAGCTGGACTCTAGCGGGAGCCTTCTACGAGCAGTACTTC,CASSWTLAGAFYEQYF,TRBJ2-7,few,TRBV5-1,TRBD2
TGTGCCAGCAGTTCCGTGGGGGGTCCCTACGAGCAGTACTTC,CASSSVGGPYEQYF,TRBJ2-7,NA,TRBV27,NA
TGTGCCAGCAGTTTAGTTTCTAGCGGGATCCGCTCCTACAATGAGCAGTTCTTC,CASSLVSSGIRSYNEQFF,TRBJ2-1,few,TRBV27,TRBD2
TGCAGTGCTAGTAAGGGACTAAGAACCTATATAAACACCGGGGAGCTGTTTTTT,CSASKGLRTYINTGELFF,TRBJ2-2,NA,TRBV20-1,TRBD2
TGTGCCAGCAGCTTGGATTCGACTAGCGGGATGGAGGATACGCAGTATTTT,CASSLDSTSGMEDTQYF,TRBJ2-3,once,TRBV5-4,TRBD2
TGTGCCACCAGCAGAGAGGGAACAGGGTACGAGCAGTACTTC,CATSREGTGYEQYF,TRBJ2-7,NA,TRBV15,NA
TGTGCCAGCAGTTCAAGGAGACAGGGGTTTAATGAAAAACTGTTTTTT,CASSSRRQGFNEKLFF,TRBJ1-4,NA,TRBV28,TRBD1
TGCGCCAGCAGCCAAGGGACTAGCACAGATACGCAGTATTTT,CASSQGTSTDTQYF,TRBJ2-3,NA,TRBV4-1,NA
TGCGCCAGCAGTGTAGCAGGGGCCGATGGCTACACCTTC,CASSVAGADGYTF,TRBJ1-2,once,TRBV10-2,NA
TGTGCCAGCAGCTTAAACAACCCTGGGGCCAACGTCCTGACTTTC,CASSLNNPGANVLTF,TRBJ2-6,NA,TRBV7-2,NA
TGTGCCGTTCGGACAGGGGGCGATGAAAAACTGTTTTTT,CAVRTGGDEKLFF,TRBJ1-4,NA,TRBV6-5,TRBD1
TGTGCCAGCAGCGCCACAGTAGTCTCTGGAAACACCATATATTTT,CASSATVVSGNTIYF,TRBJ1-3,NA,TRBV7-2,NA
TGTGCCAGCAGCTTACAAGGAGAGGCGCAATACTTC,CASSLQGEAQYF,TRBJ2-4,NA,TRBV7-3,NA
TGTGCCAGCAGTCCAGGGGGCTCTAATGAAAAACTGTTTTTT,CASSPGGSNEKLFF,TRBJ1-4,NA,TRBV28,TRBD1
TGTGCCAGCAGTTACGGGACAGTCAATGAAAAACTGTTTTTT,CASSYGTVNEKLFF,TRBJ1-4,NA,TRBV6-5,TRBD1
TGTGCCAGCACCGTTTTCGGTTCAGGGCATATGGACTACGAGCAGTACTTC,CASTVFGSGHMDYEQYF,TRBJ2-7,NA,TRBV28,NA
TGTGCCAGCAGCCAAGGTTCTAGCGGCAACAATGAGCAGTTCTTC,CASSQGSSGNNEQFF,TRBJ2-1,NA,TRBV3-1/TRBV3-2,TRBD2
TGTGCCAGCAGTGAATCGGCTAGCGGGCGGGGATGGTACTTC,CASSESASGRGWYF,TRBJ2-7,NA,TRBV27,TRBD2
TGTGCCAGCAGTTTACAGGGAACAGATACGCAGTATTTT,CASSLQGTDTQYF,TRBJ2-3,NA,TRBV13,NA